A single sample is the source of the 23 T cell receptor beta chains below, sequenced in a study of OX40 agonist ivuxolimab in advanced cancers. Libraries were prepared by immunoSEQ multiplex PCR; TCRdb keeps only in-frame clonotypes and omits some of them. Of about 94,000 clones listed, around 91% are singletons. This specimen was CD4+ or CD8+ T cells sorted from blood, taken in a trial of the OX40 agonist ivuxolimab. All receptors derive from an adult with an advanced solid tumor such as melanoma, head and neck, liver or kidney cancer.

The V gene is TRBV5-1, the J gene TRBJ2-7; the match to TRBD1 covers 9 bases. Looked up from germline, CDR1 is SGHRS and CDR2 is YFSETQ. The junction had 6 bases not matched to a gene; V was cut back by 3 bases and J by 2 bases. This CDR3 has 15 amino acids. The CDR3 loop reads CASSSRTGEAYEQYF. In nucleotides, the CDR3 is TGCGCCAGCAGCTCCAGGACAGGGGAAGCCTACGAGCAGTACTTC.

This clone has just a few counts. V usage is TRBV9 and J usage is TRBJ2-7; 9 nucleotides line up with TRBD1. The junction had 7 bases not matched to a gene; V was cut back by 2 bases and J by 4 bases. This CDR3 is built from 15 residues. CDR1 is SGDLS and CDR2 is YYNGEE in the germline V gene. The CDR3 sequence: CASSVSQGARYEQYF. The CDR3 DNA sequence: TGTGCCAGCAGCGTGTCACAGGGGGCTAGGTACGAGCAGTACTTC. Combining the CDR3 with reference TRBV9 and TRBJ2-7 gives the whole variable domain DSGVTQTPKHLITATGQRVTLRCSPRSGDLSVYWYQQSLDQGLQFLIQYYNGEERAKGNILERFSAQQFPDLHSELNLSSLELGDSALYFCASSVSQGARYEQYFGPGTRLTVT.

The chain recombines TRBV19 with TRBJ2-7; TRBD2 agrees at 10 bases. The CDR3 extends over 13 amino acids. V lost 7 bases to trimming and J lost 7 bases; unmatched junction nucleotides: 7. Germline V gives CDR1 LNHDA, CDR2 SQIVND (reference sequence). CDR3 DNA: TGTGCCAGTAAGCCTAGCGGGAGTGGTGAGCAGTACTTC. It is translated as CASKPSGSGEQYF. The variable domain in full, with the rest retrieved from reference TRBV19 and TRBJ2-7, is DGGITQSPKYLFRKEGQNVTLSCEQNLNHDAMYWYRQDPGQGLRLIYYSQIVNDFQKGDIAEGYSVSREKKESFPLTVTSAQKNPTAFYLCASKPSGSGEQYFGPGTRLTVT.

This chain uses TRBV5-1 with TRBJ2-6; TRBD1 matches at 9 bases. With 3 bases clipped from V and 2 bases from J, the junction kept 6 bases outside the gene matches. This CDR3 has 17 residues. CDR1 and CDR2 (germline): SGHRS, YFSETQ. CDR3 nucleotide sequence: TGCGCCAGCAGCTCCAACCGGGACAGGGCTGGGGCCAACGTCCTGACTTTC. Translating it yields CASSSNRDRAGANVLTF.

This clone appeared a single time. This chain links TRBV4-2 with TRBJ2-3; no firm D call. The CDR3 runs to 14 residues. Germline CDR1 reads LGHNA; CDR2 reads YNFKEQ. V lost 0 bases, J lost 1 base, and 5 bases lay in between. Here the CDR3 DNA reads TGTGCCAGCAGCCAAGACAGGCGCACAGATACGCAGTATTTT. This sequence encodes CASSQDRRTDTQYF.

V is TRBV5-4 and J is TRBJ2-3, with 12 bases aligning to TRBD2. The ends lost 0 bases at V and 3 bases at J; junction bases unmatched: 2. Germline V gene data show CDR1 as SGHNT and CDR2 as YYREEE (reference sequence). This CDR3 spans 16 amino acids. The DNA for the CDR3 is TGTGCCAGCAGCTTGGCCGGGACTAGCGGGACAGATACGCAGTATTTT. Amino acids: CASSLAGTSGTDTQYF. Full variable domain (outside the CDR3, taken from reference TRBV5-4 and TRBJ2-3): ETGVTQSPTHLIKTRGQQVTLRCSSQSGHNTVSWYQQALGQGPQFIFQYYREEENGRGNFPPRFSGLQFPNYSSELNVNALELDDSALYLCASSLAGTSGTDTQYFGPGTRLTVL.

The chain uses TRBV7-9 and TRBJ2-5; 13 bases match TRBD2. There are 13 residues in the CDR3. Germline V gene data show CDR1 as SEHNR and CDR2 as FQNEAQ (reference sequence). The CDR3 here is CAAGTSGKETQYF. The CDR3 DNA reads as TGTGCGGCCGGGACTAGCGGGAAGGAGACCCAGTACTTC.

The chain combines TRBV7-2 with TRBJ1-3; D may be TRBD1 (5 bases). With 0 bases removed from V and 10 bases from J, the gap between germline ends came to 13 bases. The CDR3 runs to 14 residues. The germline gives CDR1 SGHTA, CDR2 FQGNSA. CDR3 loop: CASSLAGQGGTIYF. CDR3 nucleotide sequence: TGTGCCAGCAGCTTAGCGGGCCAGGGTGGAACCATATATTTT.

This chain joins TRBV5-1 and TRBJ2-7; TRBD2 aligns across 8 bases. J lost 4 bases, V lost 4 bases, and 10 bases had no gene match. The germline CDR1 and CDR2 sequences are SGHRS and YFSETQ. This CDR3 is built from 15 residues. CDR3 sequence reads: CASSPGRLAQYEQYF. The CDR3 bases are TGCGCCAGCAGCCCGGGAAGACTAGCGCAGTACGAGCAGTACTTC.

The CDR3, as DNA: TGCGCCAGCAGCTTGGTAATGGAAGAGACCCAGTACTTC. The encoded protein is CASSLVMEETQYF. The chain combines TRBV5-1 with TRBJ2-5; D ambiguous. CDR3 length: 13 residues. Germline V gene data show CDR1 as SGHRS and CDR2 as YFSETQ. V lost 0 bases and J lost 3, with 6 bases in between.

The chain uses TRBV29-1 and TRBJ2-2, with TRBD2 matching 10 bases. Germline loops: CDR1 SQVTM, CDR2 ANQGSEA. The CDR3 has 13 amino acids. V shed 4 bases and J 6 bases; nucleotides not matched to a gene: 2. The CDR3 nucleotides read TGCAGCGTTGTGGGGACTAGCGCCGGGGAGCTGTTTTTT. Protein: CSVVGTSAGELFF.

The count of this clone is one. The chain has TRBV7-2 and TRBJ2-3, with D hard to call. Per the germline V gene, CDR1 is SGHTA and CDR2 is FQGNSA. The CDR3 contains 12 residues. Trimming left V 5 bases short and J 4 bases short, with 7 bases between. In nucleotides, the CDR3 is TGTGCCAGCAGCCGGTATCCAGATACGCAGTATTTT. Translating it yields CASSRYPDTQYF.

This clone showed up just a few times. The chain is built from TRBV11-2 and TRBJ2-7, with D perhaps given as TRBD1 or TRBD2 (5 bases each). CDR3 length: 14 amino acids. Germline V gene lookup returns CDR1 SGHAT and CDR2 FQNNGV. V was trimmed by 0 bases and J by 3 bases, leaving 9 bases between them. CDR3 DNA: TGTGCCAGCAGCTTAGATTTGGGGGTCTACGAGCAGTACTTC. This gives the protein CASSLDLGVYEQYF.

This chain uses TRBV5-1 with TRBJ2-2; 10 nucleotides align to TRBD1. Germline trimming cut 4 bases from V and 1 base from J; bases unmatched to any gene: 4. Germline-derived CDR1 and CDR2 are SGHRS and YFSETQ. The CDR3 is made up of 16 amino acids. The CDR3 loop is CASSGDRGRNTGELFF. The CDR3 DNA reads as TGCGCCAGCAGCGGCGACAGGGGGCGGAACACCGGGGAGCTGTTTTTT. The whole variable domain, remainder taken from reference TRBV5-1 and TRBJ2-2, is KAGVTQTPRYLIKTRGQQVTLSCSPISGHRSVSWYQQTPGQGLQFLFEYFSETQRNKGNFPGRFSGRQFSNSRSEMNVSTLELGDSALYLCASSGDRGRNTGELFFGEGSRLTVL.

V is TRBV19 and J is TRBJ2-7; D is perhaps TRBD2 (6 bases). Germline CDR1 and CDR2: LNHDA and SQIVND (reference sequence). The CDR3 extends over 16 amino acids. The ends were cut back, 4 bases at V and 4 bases at J, with 20 bases in the middle. DNA for the CDR3: TGTGCCAGTAGTAAACTGTACGGGAGTACTAAGTACGAGCAGTACTTC. The encoded protein is CASSKLYGSTKYEQYF.

V usage is TRBV7-2 and J usage is TRBJ2-3; D uncertain. Germline loops: CDR1 SGHTA, CDR2 FQGNSA. V was clipped by 11 bases and J by 4 bases, with 13 bases between them. There are 12 residues in the CDR3. The CDR3 loop is CAAGDRADTQYF. CDR3 sequence (DNA): TGTGCCGCCGGAGATCGGGCAGATACGCAGTATTTT.

The chain is built from TRBV19 and TRBJ1-2, with 7 bases fitting TRBD1. This CDR3 spans 14 amino acids. Looked up from germline, CDR1 is LNHDA and CDR2 is SQIVND (reference sequence). J lost 4 bases, V lost 9 bases, and 11 bases had no gene match. The CDR3 here is CASEDRPPPYGYTF. The CDR3 DNA follows: TGTGCCAGCGAGGACAGGCCTCCGCCCTATGGCTACACCTTC.

This chain joins TRBV5-4 and TRBJ2-5; no clear D gene. Germline V lookup: CDR1 SGHNT, CDR2 YYREEE (reference sequence). Deletions cut 0 bases from V and 2 bases from J, with 11 bases between. The CDR3 is 15 residues long. CDR3 sequence reads: CASSLVRQVQETQYF. CDR3 DNA: TGTGCCAGCAGCTTGGTAAGGCAGGTTCAAGAGACCCAGTACTTC.

The J gene is TRBJ2-7, the V gene TRBV9; a possible D gene is TRBD2 (5 bases). Per germline, CDR1 SGDLS and CDR2 YYNGEE. Trimming shortened V by 0 bases and J by 1 base, and 17 bases separated the two germline ends. The length of the CDR3 is 17 residues. The CDR3 is CASSVGLTSGASYEQYF. CDR3 DNA sequence: TGTGCCAGCAGCGTAGGTCTGACAAGCGGCGCTTCCTACGAGCAGTACTTC.

The chain is built from TRBV7-8 and TRBJ2-7; no reliable D call. This CDR3 has 15 residues. Germline V gives CDR1 SGHVS, CDR2 FQNEAQ. Trimming left V 2 bases short and J 2 bases short, with 13 bases between. CDR3 nucleotide sequence: TGTGCCAGCAGCTTAAGTTGGGTCCGTCCCTACGAGCAGTACTTC. Protein product: CASSLSWVRPYEQYF. Filled out from reference TRBV7-8 and TRBJ2-7, the complete variable domain reads GAGVSQSPRYKVAKRGQDVALRCDPISGHVSLFWYQQALGQGPEFLTYFQNEAQLDKSGLPSDRFFAERPEGSVSTLKIQRTQQEDSAVYLCASSLSWVRPYEQYFGPGTRLTVT.

The rearrangement links TRBV5-1 to TRBJ2-2; D is uncertain. The length of the CDR3 is 13 residues. Germline V gives CDR1 SGHRS, CDR2 YFSETQ. V was pared by 7 bases and J by 1 base, with 8 bases between. In DNA form, the CDR3 reads TGCGCCAGCCGGAGCGAGAACACCGGGGAGCTGTTTTTT. Residues: CASRSENTGELFF.

The chain carries TRBV19 and TRBJ1-5; tentative D call: TRBD1 (5 bases). The CDR3 is 14 residues long. Germline loops: CDR1 LNHDA, CDR2 SQIVND (reference sequence). V lost 1 base and J lost 9, with 13 bases in between. CDR3 sequence (DNA): TGTGCCAGTAGTATAGTGTCCGGGGGTGGGCCCCAGCATTTT. It yields the protein CASSIVSGGGPQHF.

The chain recombines TRBV9 with TRBJ1-5; D gene unclear. The CDR3 is 14 amino acids. Germline CDR1 and CDR2: SGDLS and YYNGEE. Trimming removed 3 bases from V and 4 bases from J, with 11 bases in between. The chain's CDR3 is CASSAEAWNQPQHF. The DNA for the CDR3 is TGTGCCAGCAGCGCTGAGGCCTGGAATCAGCCCCAGCATTTT. Variable domain in full (rest from reference TRBV9 and TRBJ1-5): DSGVTQTPKHLITATGQRVTLRCSPRSGDLSVYWYQQSLDQGLQFLIQYYNGEERAKGNILERFSAQQFPDLHSELNLSSLELGDSALYFCASSAEAWNQPQHFGDGTRLSIL.